This is a list of T cell receptor beta chains from one sample in a study of shared clonotypes between healthy human individuals. The repertoire was sequenced with immunoSEQ multiplex PCR; TCRdb's copy has only in-frame clones and lacks some. The data hold around 1,900,000 clones, with roughly 95% observed a single time. The sequencing sample was made of naive CD8+ T cells from PBMCs. The source of these receptors is a man between 18 and 35 years old in good health. Some clones in this sample may be carry-over from other donors' samples. Each CDR3 is given with its conserved first and last residue. A D gene is named only where the DNA matches it firmly. Not every row has a clone size; where given, it reads once, few, many or a size class.

>TRBJ1-1|TRBV9|-|TRBD1
CASSGPGTGGTEAFF
TGTGCCAGCAGCGGACCCGGGACAGGTGGGACTGAAGCTTTCTTT
>TRBJ2-7|TRBV27|-|TRBD2
CASSSASGGRNHEQYF
TGTGCCAGCAGTTCCGCCTCTGGCGGGAGAAACCACGAGCAGTACTTC
>TRBJ2-1|TRBV30|-|TRBD2
CAWSTSSGPYNEQFF
TGTGCCTGGAGTACCTCTAGCGGACCCTACAATGAGCAGTTCTTC
>TRBJ1-2|TRBV5-1|-|-
CASSQRGNYGYTF
TGCGCCAGCAGCCAAAGGGGTAACTATGGCTACACCTTC
>TRBJ2-7|TRBV29-1|once|TRBD1
CSVEDSMTGFQYEQYF
TGCAGCGTTGAAGATTCAATGACAGGGTTCCAGTACGAGCAGTACTTC
>TRBJ2-4|TRBV27|-|TRBD2
CASSLGGLGIQYF
TGTGCCAGCAGTTTGGGGGGGTTGGGCATTCAGTACTTC
>TRBJ2-7|TRBV5-1|-|-
CASSYAISYEQYF
TGCGCCAGCAGCTACGCGATTTCCTACGAGCAGTACTTC
>TRBJ2-7|TRBV7-2|-|TRBD1
CASSSKFYRGFEQYF
TGTGCCAGCAGCTCGAAATTCTACAGGGGCTTCGAGCAGTACTTC
>TRBJ1-2|TRBV27|-|-
CASSPPCGYTF
TGTGCCAGCAGCCCTCCTTGTGGCTACACCTTC
>TRBJ1-6|TRBV28|-|-
CASSFFSQSPLHF
TGTGCCAGCAGTTTCTTTAGTCAATCACCCCTCCACTTT
>TRBJ1-2|TRBV29-1|-|TRBD1
CSVADRDSYGYTF
TGCAGCGTTGCCGACCGGGACAGCTATGGCTACACCTTC
>TRBJ2-1|TRBV7-9|-|-
CASSSDRTYNEQFF
TGTGCCAGCAGCTCAGACAGGACATACAATGAGCAGTTCTTC
>TRBJ1-2|TRBV6-1|-|-
CAIELGSRYWGYTF
TGTGCCATCGAGCTTGGAAGCCGTTATTGGGGCTACACCTTC
>TRBJ1-1|TRBV5-1|-|-
CASSPRPENPEAFF
TGCGCCAGCAGCCCACGTCCAGAGAACCCTGAAGCTTTCTTT
>TRBJ1-1|TRBV4-2|-|-
CASSQDGNTEAFF
TGTGCCAGCAGCCAAGACGGAAACACTGAAGCTTTCTTT
>TRBJ1-2|TRBV7-9|-|-
CASSIRDTLYGYTF
TGTGCCAGCAGCATCCGGGACACCCTCTATGGCTACACCTTC
>TRBJ2-7|TRBV27|-|-
CASSWTGTYYEQYF
TGTGCCAGCAGTTGGACCGGGACCTACTACGAGCAGTACTTC
>TRBJ2-1|TRBV19|-|TRBD2
CASSPGTSGGDNEQFF
TGTGCCAGTAGTCCCGGGACTAGCGGGGGGGACAATGAGCAGTTCTTC
>TRBJ2-7|TRBV10-3|once|-
CAISEERDYEQYF
TGTGCCATCAGTGAGGAGAGGGACTACGAGCAGTACTTC
>TRBJ2-3|TRBV29-1|-|TRBD2
CSVGGLAGETRSTDTQYF
TGCAGCGTCGGGGGACTAGCGGGAGAGACGAGGAGCACAGATACGCAGTATTTT
>TRBJ2-2|TRBV7-3|-|-
CASSLGSGELFF
TGTGCCAGCAGCTTGGGATCCGGGGAGCTGTTTTTT
>TRBJ2-7|TRBV27|-|-
CASSLRKGGTYEQYF
TGTGCCAGCAGTTTAAGGAAAGGGGGAACCTACGAGCAGTACTTC
>TRBJ2-7|TRBV13|-|TRBD1
CASSSNVDQLKGQISLYEQYF
TGTGCCAGCAGCTCCAACGTCGACCAATTAAAGGGACAGATCTCTCTCTACGAGCAGTACTTC
>TRBJ2-1|TRBV19|-|-
CASRFGSNEQFF
TGTGCCAGTAGATTCGGGTCCAATGAGCAGTTCTTC